The TCR beta chain described here comes from a study of shared clonotypes between healthy human individuals. On the study more broadly: Donors had three CD4 naive, three CD4 memory, two CD8 naive and one CD8 memory plate apiece. Points from the study as a whole: Generally, estimated richness proved larger in naive subsets than it did in memory subsets.

Produced via immunoSEQ multiplex PCR; TCRdb's table is partial and in-frame only. In the table there are about a million clones, around 75% of which are singletons. CDR3 length: 11 amino acids. The germline CDR1 and CDR2 sequences are SNHLY and FYNNEI. V was clipped by 3 bases and J by 10 bases, with 7 bases between them. Comments on this clone: The antigen remains undetermined.

The sequencing sample was made of memory CD4+ T cells sorted from blood. As to subset: CD45RA-negative fraction. This chain uses TRBV2 with TRBJ2-1; D ambiguous. The TCR was taken from a man in his late teens or twenties in good health. Here the CDR3 DNA reads TGTGCCAGCAGTGATCTTTACGAGCAGTTCTTC. Protein product: CASSDLYEQFF.